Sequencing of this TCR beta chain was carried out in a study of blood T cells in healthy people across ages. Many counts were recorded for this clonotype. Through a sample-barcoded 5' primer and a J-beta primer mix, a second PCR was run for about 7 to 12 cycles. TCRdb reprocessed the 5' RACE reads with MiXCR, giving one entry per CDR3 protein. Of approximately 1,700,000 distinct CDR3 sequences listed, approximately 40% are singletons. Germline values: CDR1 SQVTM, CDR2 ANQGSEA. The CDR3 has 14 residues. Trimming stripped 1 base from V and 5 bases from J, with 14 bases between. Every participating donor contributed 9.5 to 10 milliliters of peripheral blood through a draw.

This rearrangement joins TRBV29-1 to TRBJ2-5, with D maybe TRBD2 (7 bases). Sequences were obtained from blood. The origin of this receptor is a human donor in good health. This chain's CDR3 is CSVEVPGGRETQYF. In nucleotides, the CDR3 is TGCAGCGTTGAAGTCCCGGGGGGCCGTGAGACCCAGTACTTC.